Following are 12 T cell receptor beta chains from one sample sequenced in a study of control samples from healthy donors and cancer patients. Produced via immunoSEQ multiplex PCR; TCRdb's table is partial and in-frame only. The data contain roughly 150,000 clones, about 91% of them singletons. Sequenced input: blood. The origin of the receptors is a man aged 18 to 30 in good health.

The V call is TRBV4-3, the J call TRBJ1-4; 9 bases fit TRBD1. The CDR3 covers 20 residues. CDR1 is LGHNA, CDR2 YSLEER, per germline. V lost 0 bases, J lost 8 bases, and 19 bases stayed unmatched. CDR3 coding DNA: TGCGCCAGCAGCCAAGATCTTCAAATAGGTTCGACAGGGGGATTCGAAAAACTGTTTTTT. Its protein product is CASSQDLQIGSTGGFEKLFF.

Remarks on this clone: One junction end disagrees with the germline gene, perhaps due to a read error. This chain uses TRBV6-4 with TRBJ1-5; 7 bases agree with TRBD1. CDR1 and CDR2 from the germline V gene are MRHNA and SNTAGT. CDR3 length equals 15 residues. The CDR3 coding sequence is TGTGTCAGCATCGGGGGCAGGGGGGAAAATCAGCCCCAGCATTTT. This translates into CVSIGGRGENQPQHF.

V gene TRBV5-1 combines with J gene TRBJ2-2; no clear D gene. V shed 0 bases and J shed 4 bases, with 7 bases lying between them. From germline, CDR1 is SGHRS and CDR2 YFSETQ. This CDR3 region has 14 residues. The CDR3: CASSLAVATGELFF. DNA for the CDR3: TGCGCCAGCAGCTTGGCGGTGGCCACCGGGGAGCTGTTTTTT. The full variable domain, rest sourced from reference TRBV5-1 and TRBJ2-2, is KAGVTQTPRYLIKTRGQQVTLSCSPISGHRSVSWYQQTPGQGLQFLFEYFSETQRNKGNFPGRFSGRQFSNSRSEMNVSTLELGDSALYLCASSLAVATGELFFGEGSRLTVL.

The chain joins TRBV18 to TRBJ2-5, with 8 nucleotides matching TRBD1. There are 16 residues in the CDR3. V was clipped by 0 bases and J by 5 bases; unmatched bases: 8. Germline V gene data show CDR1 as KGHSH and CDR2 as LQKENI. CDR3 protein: CASSPPTGQGAETQYF. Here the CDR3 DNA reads TGTGCCAGCTCACCACCCACAGGACAGGGTGCCGAGACCCAGTACTTC.

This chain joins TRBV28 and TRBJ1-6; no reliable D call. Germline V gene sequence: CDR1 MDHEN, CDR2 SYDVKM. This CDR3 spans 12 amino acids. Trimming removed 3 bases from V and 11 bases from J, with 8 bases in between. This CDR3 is CASSLAEAPLHF. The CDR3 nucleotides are TGTGCCAGCAGTTTGGCGGAGGCACCCCTCCACTTT.

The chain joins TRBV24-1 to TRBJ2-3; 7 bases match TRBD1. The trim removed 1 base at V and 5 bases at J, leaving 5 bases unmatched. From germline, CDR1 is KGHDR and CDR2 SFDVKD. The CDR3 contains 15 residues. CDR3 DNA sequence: TGTGCCACCAGTGATTTAGAGGGGGCGGGAGATACGCAGTATTTT. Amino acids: CATSDLEGAGDTQYF.

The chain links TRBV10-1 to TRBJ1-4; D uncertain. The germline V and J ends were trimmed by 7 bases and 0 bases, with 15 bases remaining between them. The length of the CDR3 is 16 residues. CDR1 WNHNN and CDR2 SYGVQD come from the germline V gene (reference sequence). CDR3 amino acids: CASKWVRHATNEKLFF. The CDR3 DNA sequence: TGCGCCAGCAAATGGGTCAGACACGCAACTAATGAAAAACTGTTTTTT.

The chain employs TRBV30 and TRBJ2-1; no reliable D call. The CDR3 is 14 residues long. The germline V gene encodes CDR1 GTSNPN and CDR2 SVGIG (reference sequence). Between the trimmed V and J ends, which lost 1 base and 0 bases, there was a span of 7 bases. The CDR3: CAWSDESSYNEQFF. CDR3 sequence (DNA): TGTGCCTGGAGTGACGAGAGCTCCTACAATGAGCAGTTCTTC.

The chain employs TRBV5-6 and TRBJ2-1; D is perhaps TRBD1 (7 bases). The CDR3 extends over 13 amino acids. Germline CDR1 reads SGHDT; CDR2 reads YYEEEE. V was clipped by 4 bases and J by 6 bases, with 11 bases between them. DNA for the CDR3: TGTGCCAGCAGCCGACAGGGAGGCAATGAGCAGTTCTTC. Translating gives CASSRQGGNEQFF.

The CDR3 nucleotides are TGTGCCAGCAGCCGAAGCTTAGCTCTCCCAGCGGGGCCTTGGGATGAGCAGTTCTTC. Its translation is CASSRSLALPAGPWDEQFF. J is TRBJ2-1 and V is TRBV7-6, with 7 bases fitting TRBD2. The CDR3 contains 19 residues. Trimming at V came to 5 bases and at J to 8 bases, leaving 24 bases not matched to a gene. Germline V gives CDR1 SGHVS, CDR2 FNYEAQ.

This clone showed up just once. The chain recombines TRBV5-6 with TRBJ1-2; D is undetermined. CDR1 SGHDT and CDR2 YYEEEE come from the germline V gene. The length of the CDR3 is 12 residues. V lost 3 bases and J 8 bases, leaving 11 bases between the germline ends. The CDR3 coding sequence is TGTGCCAGCAGCTCCCTCCGGGCGGGCTACACCTTC. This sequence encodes CASSSLRAGYTF.

CDR3 sequence (DNA): TGTGCCAGCAGCTTCCTACAGGGAACCGCCGGGGAGCTGTTTTTT. Translated: CASSFLQGTAGELFF. The chain uses TRBV9 and TRBJ2-2; maybe TRBD1 (6 bases). Germline CDR1 SGDLS, CDR2 YYNGEE. V was clipped by 4 bases and J by 6 bases, with 16 bases between them. The CDR3 has 15 amino acids.